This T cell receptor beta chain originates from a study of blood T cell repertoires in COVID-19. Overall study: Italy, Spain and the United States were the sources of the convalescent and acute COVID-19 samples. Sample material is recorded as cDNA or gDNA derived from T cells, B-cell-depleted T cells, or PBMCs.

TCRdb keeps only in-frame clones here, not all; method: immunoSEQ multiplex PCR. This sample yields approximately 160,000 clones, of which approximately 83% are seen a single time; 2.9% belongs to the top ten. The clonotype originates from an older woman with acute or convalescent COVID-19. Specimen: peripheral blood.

The CDR3 loop is CASSPRPSGGSTDTQYF. In DNA form, the CDR3 reads TGTGCCAGCAGCCCCCGGCCTAGCGGAGGTAGCACAGATACGCAGTATTTT. The chain employs TRBV7-6 and TRBJ2-3, with 7 bases identical to TRBD2. The germline CDR1 and CDR2 sequences are SGHVS and FNYEAQ. Losses at the gene ends were 5 bases for V and 0 bases for J; bases not matched to a gene: 11. This CDR3 has 17 residues.